This entry describes one TCR beta chain. The record originates from a study of cytomegalovirus exposure and HLA in healthy donors. With 60 Vbeta and 13 Jbeta primers, the PCR was carried out. Assay: immunoSEQ multiplex PCR; the TCRdb copy retains only in-frame clones and omits some. Of around 130,000 clones in the sample, roughly 77% are singletons; the top ten hold less than 6.5%. Germline lookup yields CDR1 MNHNY and CDR2 SVGAGI (reference sequence). This CDR3 is 13 amino acids long. V lost 5 bases and J lost 1, with 7 bases in between. This clonotype was obtained from a man aged 25-45 years in good health and CMV-seronegative. The sample consisted of PBMCs. The chain is built from TRBV6-6 and TRBJ2-3; unclear D gene. CDR3 amino acids: CASSPSGTDTQYF. CDR3 bases: TGTGCCAGCAGTCCGAGCGGCACAGATACGCAGTATTTT.